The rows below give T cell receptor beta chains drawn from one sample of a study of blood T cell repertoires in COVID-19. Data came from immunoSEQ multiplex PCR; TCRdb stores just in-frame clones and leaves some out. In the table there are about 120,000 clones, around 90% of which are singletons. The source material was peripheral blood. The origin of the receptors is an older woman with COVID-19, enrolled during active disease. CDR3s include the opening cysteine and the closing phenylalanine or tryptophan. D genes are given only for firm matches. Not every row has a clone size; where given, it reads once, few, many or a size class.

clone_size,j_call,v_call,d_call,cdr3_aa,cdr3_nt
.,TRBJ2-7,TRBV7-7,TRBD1,CASSLEPGQGLNVKQYF,TGTGCTAGCAGCTTAGAACCGGGACAGGGACTGAACGTTAAGCAGTACTTC
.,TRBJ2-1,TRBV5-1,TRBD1,CASSIGQGLNEQFF,TGCGCCAGCAGCATAGGACAGGGGTTAAATGAGCAGTTCTTC
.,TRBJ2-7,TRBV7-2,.,CASSLSGLGSYEQYF,TGTGCCAGCAGCCTAAGCGGTCTTGGGTCCTACGAGCAGTACTTC
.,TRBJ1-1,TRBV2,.,CASSKVRGNTEAFF,TGTGCCAGCAGTAAGGTTAGGGGGAACACTGAAGCTTTCTTT
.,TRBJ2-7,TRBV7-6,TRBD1,CASSLGGTGAYEQYF,TGTGCCAGCAGCTTAGGGGGGACAGGGGCCTACGAGCAGTACTTC
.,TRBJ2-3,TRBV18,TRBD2,CASSPGLAGTSTDTQYF,TGTGCCAGCTCACCGGGACTAGCGGGGACTAGCACAGATACGCAGTATTTT
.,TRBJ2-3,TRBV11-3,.,CASSSGGTFTDTQYF,TGTGCCAGCAGCTCCGGTGGGACATTCACAGATACGCAGTATTTT
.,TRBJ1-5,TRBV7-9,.,CASSNYDRSNQPQHF,TGTGCCAGCAGCAACTATGACAGGTCCAATCAGCCCCAGCATTTT
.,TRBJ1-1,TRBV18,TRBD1,CASSPFGQGSEAFF,TGTGCCAGCTCACCGTTCGGACAGGGGTCGGAAGCTTTCTTT
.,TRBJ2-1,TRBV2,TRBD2,CASSDIKRGPVMEQFF,TGTGCCAGCAGTGATATCAAGCGGGGGCCCGTGATGGAGCAGTTCTTC
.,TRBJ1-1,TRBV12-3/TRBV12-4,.,CASDEGGDTEAFF,TGTGCCAGCGACGAAGGGGGGGACACTGAAGCTTTCTTT
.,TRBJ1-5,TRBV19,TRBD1,CASSIVRGPYQPQHF,TGTGCCAGTAGTATAGTAAGGGGGCCGTATCAGCCCCAGCATTTT
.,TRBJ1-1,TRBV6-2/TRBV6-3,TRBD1,CASSYLAVTGVTEAFF,TGTGCCAGCAGTTACTTAGCCGTGACAGGGGTCACTGAAGCTTTCTTT
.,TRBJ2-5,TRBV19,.,CASSNRRETQYF,TGTGCCAGTAGTAACAGGAGAGAGACCCAGTACTTC
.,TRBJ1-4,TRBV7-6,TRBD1,CASSHRGNPNEKLFF,TGTGCCAGCAGCCACAGGGGTAATCCTAATGAAAAACTGTTTTTT
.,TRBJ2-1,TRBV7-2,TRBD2,CASSSVAGGYNEQFF,TGTGCCAGCAGCTCTGTAGCGGGGGGGTACAATGAGCAGTTCTTC
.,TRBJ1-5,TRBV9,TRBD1,CASSAGQGLNQPQHF,TGTGCCAGCAGCGCGGGACAGGGGCTCAATCAGCCCCAGCATTTT
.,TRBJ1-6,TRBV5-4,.,CASSLGGSPLHF,TGTGCCAGCAGCTTGGGCGGGTCACCCCTCCACTTT
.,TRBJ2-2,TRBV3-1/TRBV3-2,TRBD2,CATGGTSGATGELFF,TGTGCCACCGGGGGGACTAGCGGGGCCACCGGGGAGCTGTTTTTT
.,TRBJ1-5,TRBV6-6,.,CASSRDTGHQPQHF,TGTGCCAGCAGCAGGGACACGGGCCATCAGCCCCAGCATTTT
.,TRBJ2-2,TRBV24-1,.,CATSRETGELFF,TGTGCCACCAGCCGGGAAACCGGGGAGCTGTTTTTT
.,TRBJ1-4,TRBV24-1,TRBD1,CAILRDRENEKLFF,TGTGCCATCTTACGGGACAGGGAGAATGAAAAACTGTTTTTT
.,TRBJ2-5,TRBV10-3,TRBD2,CASGASGGAGETQYF,TGTGCCTCTGGAGCTAGCGGGGGAGCTGGCGAGACCCAGTACTTC
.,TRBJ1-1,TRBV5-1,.,CASSLMDSASEAFF,TGCGCCAGCAGCTTGATGGACAGTGCGTCCGAAGCTTTCTTT
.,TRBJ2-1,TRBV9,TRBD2,CASSVAPLAGSSYNEQFF,TGTGCCAGCAGCGTAGCCCCTTTAGCGGGAAGCTCCTACAATGAGCAGTTCTTC
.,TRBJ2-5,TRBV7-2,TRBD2,CASSKGLAGAGDGKETQYF,TGTGCCAGCAGTAAGGGACTAGCGGGGGCGGGTGACGGGAAAGAGACCCAGTACTTC
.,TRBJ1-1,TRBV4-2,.,CASSQGSGGDTEAFF,TGTGCCAGCAGCCAAGGCTCGGGCGGGGACACTGAAGCTTTCTTT
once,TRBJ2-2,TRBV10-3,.,CAISGTDTGELFF,TGTGCCATCAGTGGGACAGACACCGGGGAGCTGTTTTTT
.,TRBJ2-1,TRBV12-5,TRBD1,CASGFPGQGRHEQFF,TGTGCTAGTGGTTTCCCCGGACAGGGGAGGCATGAGCAGTTCTTC
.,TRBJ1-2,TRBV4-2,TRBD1,CATWDRGGYGYTF,TGTGCCACTTGGGACAGGGGTGGTTATGGCTACACCTTC
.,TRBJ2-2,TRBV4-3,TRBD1,CASSQETTGSGELFF,TGCGCCAGCAGCCAAGAAACGACAGGGTCCGGGGAGCTGTTTTTT
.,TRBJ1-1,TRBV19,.,CASSIQGNTEAFF,TGTGCCAGTAGTATTCAGGGGAACACTGAAGCTTTCTTT
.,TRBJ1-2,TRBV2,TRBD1,CASTKDRDYGYTF,TGTGCCAGCACGAAGGACAGGGACTATGGCTACACCTTC
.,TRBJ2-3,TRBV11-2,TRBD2,CASSLARGGGTDTQYF,TGTGCCAGCAGCTTAGCGCGGGGGGGCGGAACAGATACGCAGTATTTT
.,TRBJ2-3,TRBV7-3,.,CASSLTWRADTQYF,TGTGCCAGCAGCTTAACCTGGAGGGCAGATACGCAGTATTTT
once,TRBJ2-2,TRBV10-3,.,CAISNHRVLTGELFF,TGTGCCATCAGTAATCACAGGGTCTTGACCGGGGAGCTGTTTTTT
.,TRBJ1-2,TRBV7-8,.,CASSLGQQDYGYTF,TGTGCCAGCAGCTTAGGGCAACAGGACTATGGCTACACCTTC
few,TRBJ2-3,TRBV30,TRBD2,CAWSRVGGGAGPDTQYF,TGTGCCTGGAGTCGGGTAGGCGGGGGGGCCGGTCCAGATACGCAGTATTTT
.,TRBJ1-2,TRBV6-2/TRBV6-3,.,CASSYQEGINGYTF,TGTGCCAGCAGTTATCAGGAGGGAATCAACGGCTACACCTTC
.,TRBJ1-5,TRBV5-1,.,CASSLTGNQPQHF,TGCGCCAGCAGCTTGACAGGGAACCAGCCCCAGCATTTT
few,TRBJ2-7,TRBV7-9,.,CASSLGIRGRSYEQYF,TGTGCCAGCAGCTTAGGAATCAGGGGCAGGTCCTACGAGCAGTACTTC
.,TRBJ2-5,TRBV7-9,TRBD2,CASTGTSGEETQYF,TGTGCCAGCACCGGGACTAGCGGTGAGGAGACCCAGTACTTC
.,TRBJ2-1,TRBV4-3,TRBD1,CASSRDPKTGSEQFF,TGCGCCAGCAGCCGAGACCCGAAGACAGGGAGTGAGCAGTTCTTC
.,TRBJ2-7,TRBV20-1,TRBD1,CSAGTVYEQYF,TGCAGTGCGGGGACAGTCTACGAGCAGTACTTC
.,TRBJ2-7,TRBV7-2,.,CASSGRGGPSYEQYF,TGTGCCAGCAGCGGAAGGGGGGGGCCGTCCTACGAGCAGTACTTC
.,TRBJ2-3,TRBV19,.,CASSIGPDTDTQYF,TGTGCCAGTAGTATAGGTCCAGATACAGATACGCAGTATTTT
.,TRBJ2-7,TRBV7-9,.,CASSLGSYSYEQYF,TGTGCCAGCAGCTTAGGATCCTACTCCTACGAGCAGTACTTC
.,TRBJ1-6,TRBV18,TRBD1,CASSRGQGALHF,TGTGCCAGCTCAAGGGGACAGGGGGCCCTCCACTTT
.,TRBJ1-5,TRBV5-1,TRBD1,CASRAGQGDNQPQHF,TGCGCCAGCAGAGCAGGACAGGGGGACAATCAGCCCCAGCATTTT
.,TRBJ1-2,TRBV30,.,CAWSWQGSLYTF,TGTGCCTGGAGTTGGCAGGGGTCCCTCTACACCTTC
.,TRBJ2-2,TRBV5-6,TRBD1,CASSWDRAGGELFF,TGTGCCAGCAGCTGGGACAGGGCGGGCGGGGAGCTGTTTTTT
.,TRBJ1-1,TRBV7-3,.,CASSQGVGTEAFF,TGTGCCAGCAGCCAGGGCGTGGGCACTGAAGCTTTCTTT
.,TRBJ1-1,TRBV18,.,CASSATRNTEAFF,TGTGCCAGCTCAGCGACAAGGAACACTGAAGCTTTCTTT
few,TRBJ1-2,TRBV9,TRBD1,CASSSRQGRLDGYTF,TGTGCCAGCAGCTCCCGACAGGGCCGGCTAGATGGCTACACCTTC
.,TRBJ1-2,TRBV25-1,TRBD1,CASSEPGQVGNYGYTF,TGTGCCAGCAGTGAGCCAGGACAGGTCGGGAACTATGGCTACACCTTC
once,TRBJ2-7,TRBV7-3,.,CASSLTEGYEQYF,TGTGCCAGCAGCTTAACAGAGGGATACGAGCAGTACTTC
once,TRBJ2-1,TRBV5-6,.,CASTRPRRGDYNEQFF,TGTGCCAGCACCAGGCCGAGGAGGGGCGATTACAATGAGCAGTTCTTC
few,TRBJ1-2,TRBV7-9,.,CASSLSVSNYGYTF,TGTGCCAGCAGCTTATCAGTGTCCAACTATGGCTACACCTTC
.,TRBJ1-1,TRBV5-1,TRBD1,CASSPQGADTEAFF,TGCGCCAGCAGCCCACAGGGGGCGGACACTGAAGCTTTCTTT
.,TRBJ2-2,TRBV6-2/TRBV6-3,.,CASSTGIGELFF,TGTGCCAGCAGTACCGGGATCGGGGAGCTGTTTTTT